Presented here are 16 T cell receptor beta chains from one specimen sequenced in a study of T cell repertoires in cytomegalovirus infection (dated by TCRdb to the late 2010s). The instrument was an Illumina HiSeq 1500. TCRdb reprocessed the public reads (quality trimming at Q25 with fastp, clone calling with MiXCR) and kept in-frame beta chains. Every distinct CDR3 protein forms one entry, paired with its most common genes and DNA. This sample gives under 300,000 distinct CDR3 sequences in total; about 12% of them show up just once. Approximately 1.6% of the sample belongs to the ten largest clones. The material sequenced was PBMCs. All receptors come from a human donor in good health (CMV status not recorded). Some clones in this sample may be carry-over from other donors' samples.

This clonotype was seen ten or more times. The V gene is TRBV20-1, the J gene TRBJ2-7; 8 bases are a match to TRBD1. CDR1 and CDR2 from the germline V gene are DFQATT and SNEGSKA (reference sequence). V trimming: 3 bases; J trimming: 4 bases; junction bases outside the gene matches: 14. This CDR3 region has 16 residues. The CDR3 region is CSASSVGRGRGYEQYF. CDR3 nucleotides: TGCAGTGCTAGTTCGGTCGGCAGGGGGCGAGGATACGAGCAGTACTTC.

Concerning this clonotype: Being one base from a much bigger clone, this may be a read error. V is TRBV19 and J is TRBJ2-7, with TRBD2 identical over 9 bases. CDR3 length: 17 residues. Germline V gives CDR1 LNHDA, CDR2 SQIVND (reference sequence). The trim removed 5 bases at V and 3 bases at J, leaving 14 bases unmatched. The CDR3 sequence is CASSLRVAGDYFYEQYF. The CDR3 DNA reads TGTGCCAGTAGTCTTCGGGTAGCGGGAGATTACTTCTACGAGCAGTACTTC.

This clonotype was seen many times. The chain couples TRBV12-3 or TRBV12-4 to TRBJ1-1, with TRBD1 matching 7 bases. The V segment lost 8 bases and the J segment 4 bases; nucleotides outside the gene matches: 13. The length of the CDR3 is 15 residues. In nucleotides, the CDR3 is TGTGCCAGCCAGGGGGGGGGGGGGGGGGGCACTGAAGCTTTCTTT. Protein product: CASQGGGGGGTEAFF.

Ten or more counts support this clonotype. J is TRBJ2-1 and V is TRBV7-3; possibly TRBD1 or TRBD2 for D (5 bases each). There are 18 residues in the CDR3. V was clipped by 5 bases and J by 6 bases, with 26 bases between them. The germline V gene has CDR1 SGHTA and CDR2 FQGTGA. DNA for the CDR3: TGTGCCAGCAGCCTTCGACCGACGGGGACGCTTCTTTTCAATGAGCAGTTCTTC. It is translated as CASSLRPTGTLLFNEQFF.

This clonotype appeared a few times. The chain has TRBV12-3 or TRBV12-4 and TRBJ2-6; perhaps TRBD2 as D (6 bases). There are 18 residues in the CDR3. Trimming left V 6 bases short and J 0 bases short, with 18 bases between. The chain's CDR3 is CASRQSGESRSGANVLTF. The CDR3 DNA follows: TGTGCCAGCAGGCAATCGGGGGAATCCCGCTCTGGGGCCAACGTCCTGACTTTC.

This clonotype appeared a few times. The V call is TRBV12-3 or TRBV12-4, the J call TRBJ1-5, with D uncertain. This CDR3 has 13 amino acids. The V end lost 6 bases, the J end lost 1 base, and 7 bases lay between the germline ends. The CDR3 sequence is CASSQYSNQPQHF. The CDR3 bases are TGTGCCAGCAGCCAGTACAGCAATCAGCCCCAGCATTTT.

The genes are TRBV11-3 and TRBJ2-7, with 7 bases matching TRBD1. Germline CDR1 and CDR2: SGHNT and YENEEA. The CDR3 has 12 amino acids. The CDR3 coding sequence is TGTGCTACCGGGACAGACGCCCTCGAGCAGTACTTC. Its translation is CATGTDALEQYF.

This clonotype was detected a few times. The rearrangement links TRBV28 to TRBJ2-5, with a possible D match to TRBD1 (6 bases). The germline CDR1 and CDR2 sequences are MDHEN and SYDVKM. CDR3 length: 15 residues. V lost 7 bases and J 2 bases, leaving 17 bases between the germline ends. The CDR3 loop is CASTLGGGLQETQYF. The CDR3 DNA is TGTGCCAGCACCCTAGGGGGTGGCTTACAAGAGACCCAGTACTTC.

The V call is TRBV29-1, the J call TRBJ2-1; tentative D call: TRBD1 (6 bases). V lost 7 bases and J lost 0, with 10 bases in between. The CDR3 totals 13 residues. From germline, CDR1 is SQVTM and CDR2 ANQGSEA. CDR3 nucleotides: TGCAGCGACACGGGACACTCCTACAATGAGCAGTTCTTC. It specifies CSDTGHSYNEQFF.

This clonotype came up many times. This chain connects TRBV19 to TRBJ1-5, with a weak D call TRBD1 (6 bases). CDR1 LNHDA and CDR2 SQIVND come from the germline V gene (reference sequence). V was clipped by 5 bases and J by 7 bases, with 21 bases between them. This CDR3 spans 16 amino acids. The CDR3 region has the DNA TGTGCCAGTAGTCCTAGGGGGGGGCCGAGGGCCCAGCCCCAGCATTTT. Amino acids: CASSPRGGPRAQPQHF.

This clonotype was seen ten or more times. The chain couples TRBV5-1 to TRBJ1-1; TRBD1 matches at 8 bases. Germline V gives CDR1 SGHRS, CDR2 YFSETQ. This CDR3 is 15 amino acids long. The ends lost 1 base at V and 0 bases at J; junction bases unmatched: 2. CDR3 coding DNA: TGCGCCAGCAGCTTGCCAGGGGGCATGAACACTGAAGCTTTCTTT. Amino acid sequence: CASSLPGGMNTEAFF.

This clonotype was counted a few times. The genes are TRBV19 and TRBJ2-3; 7 bases are a match to TRBD2. The CDR3 consists of 15 residues. Germline CDR1 is LNHDA and CDR2 is SQIVND (reference sequence). Unmatched junction bases numbered 4, after V lost 1 base and J lost 3 bases. CDR3 protein: CASSIAAGDTDTQYF. The CDR3 DNA reads as TGTGCCAGTAGTATAGCGGCGGGGGATACAGATACGCAGTATTTT. Full variable domain (rest looked up from reference TRBV19 and TRBJ2-3): DGGITQSPKYLFRKEGQNVTLSCEQNLNHDAMYWYRQDPGQGLRLIYYSQIVNDFQKGDIAEGYSVSREKKESFPLTVTSAQKNPTAFYLCASSIAAGDTDTQYFGPGTRLTVL.

This clonotype was picked up many times. The chain links TRBV7-3 to TRBJ1-5; the D gene is possibly TRBD1 (5 bases). CDR3 size: 15 residues. Germline CDR1 SGHTA, CDR2 FQGTGA. V lost 2 bases, J lost 6 bases, and 14 bases lay in between. The DNA for the CDR3 is TGTGCCAGCAGCTTAGATTCGGGGACCCTTCAGCCCCAGCATTTT. Amino acid sequence: CASSLDSGTLQPQHF.

J is TRBJ1-1 and V is TRBV19; no definite D call. This CDR3 is 13 amino acids long. The V end lost 3 bases, the J end lost 7 bases, and 12 bases lay between the germline ends. Germline CDR1 is LNHDA and CDR2 is SQIVND (reference sequence). CDR3 residues: CASSILLTGEAFF. CDR3 DNA sequence: TGTGCCAGTAGTATCCTATTGACTGGTGAAGCTTTCTTT.

Many counts were recorded for this clonotype. The V call is TRBV7-2, the J call TRBJ2-3, with D unresolved. V lost 5 bases and J lost 0, with 9 bases in between. The CDR3 sequence is 14 residues long. Germline CDR1 is SGHTA and CDR2 is FQGNSA. CDR3 sequence (DNA): TGTGCCAGCAGCAGCCCAACTAGCACAGATACGCAGTATTTT. This gives the protein CASSSPTSTDTQYF.

The V call is TRBV7-8, the J call TRBJ2-5, with 8 positions matching TRBD1. This CDR3 region has 14 residues. J was trimmed by 10 bases and V by 2 bases; bases with no gene match: 9. The germline gives CDR1 SGHVS, CDR2 FQNEAQ. The CDR3: CASSLPRTGMDQYF. As DNA, the CDR3 is TGTGCCAGCAGCTTACCTCGGACAGGGATGGACCAGTACTTC.